This TCR beta chain was recorded in a study of early T cells in non-severe SARS-CoV-2 infection. Study-wide background: RNA in bulk from unsorted whole blood was sequenced, and chains were unpaired.

Individual cDNA molecules received unique molecular identifiers during library preparation. TCRdb reprocessed the 5' RACE reads via MiXCR and lists one record per CDR3 protein. The table shows 40,000 to 55,000 distinct CDR3 sequences, with 7.7% occurring only once. The study's findings and limits: Lookups in VDJdb leaned toward anti-spike CD8 responses and missed private and CD4 specificities.

This clonotype appeared many times. Its antigen is currently unknown. V shed 6 bases and J 0 bases; nucleotides not matched to a gene: 13. The CDR3 extends over 18 amino acids. The chain joins TRBV12-3 or TRBV12-4 to TRBJ1-1; 10 positions match TRBD1. The specimen was whole blood. This TCR was sampled from an adult who was a healthcare worker with PCR-confirmed SARS-CoV-2 infection or an uninfected control (not recorded which). This CDR3 reads CASSRGPGQGSVNTEAFF. The DNA of the CDR3 is TGTGCCAGCAGCAGAGGACCGGGACAGGGGTCGGTGAACACTGAAGCTTTCTTT.